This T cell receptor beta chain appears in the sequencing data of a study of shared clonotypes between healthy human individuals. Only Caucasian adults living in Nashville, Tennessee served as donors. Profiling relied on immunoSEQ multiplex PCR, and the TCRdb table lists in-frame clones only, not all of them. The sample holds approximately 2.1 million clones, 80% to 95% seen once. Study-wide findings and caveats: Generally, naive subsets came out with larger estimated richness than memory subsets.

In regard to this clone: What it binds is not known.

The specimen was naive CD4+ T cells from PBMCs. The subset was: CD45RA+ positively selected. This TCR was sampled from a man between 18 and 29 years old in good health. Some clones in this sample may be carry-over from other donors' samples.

CDR3 coding DNA: TGTGCCAGCAGCTTAGGGCCAGAGTCGCGAGGGAGGGTCAGCTCCTACGAGCAGTACTTC. As protein: CASSLGPESRGRVSSYEQYF. V and J are TRBV7-3 and TRBJ2-7, with TRBD2 matching 7 bases. Per the germline V gene, CDR1 is SGHTA and CDR2 is FQGTGA. The CDR3 length is 20 residues. J was trimmed by 0 bases and V by 2 bases; bases with no gene match: 19.